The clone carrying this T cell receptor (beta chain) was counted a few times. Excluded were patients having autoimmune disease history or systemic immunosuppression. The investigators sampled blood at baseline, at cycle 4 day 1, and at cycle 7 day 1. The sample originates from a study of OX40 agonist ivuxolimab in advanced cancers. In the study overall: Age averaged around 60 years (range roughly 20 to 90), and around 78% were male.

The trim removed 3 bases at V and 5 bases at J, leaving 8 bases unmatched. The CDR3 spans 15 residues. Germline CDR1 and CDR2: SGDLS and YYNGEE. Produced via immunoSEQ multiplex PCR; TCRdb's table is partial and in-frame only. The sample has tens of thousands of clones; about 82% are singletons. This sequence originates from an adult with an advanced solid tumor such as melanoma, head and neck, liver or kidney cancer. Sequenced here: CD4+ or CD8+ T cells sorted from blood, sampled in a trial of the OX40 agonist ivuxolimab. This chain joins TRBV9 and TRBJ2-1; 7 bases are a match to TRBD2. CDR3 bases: TGTGCCAGCAGCGCAGAGACTAGCAGCAACAATGAGCAGTTCTTC. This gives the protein CASSAETSSNNEQFF.